This T cell receptor beta chain originates from a study of shared clonotypes between healthy human individuals. Notes on the study in general: Naive subsets, compared against memory subsets, generally had larger estimated richness values.

V was pared by 5 bases and J by 5 bases, with 12 bases between. The CDR3 is 13 amino acids. Germline-derived CDR1 and CDR2 are SGHTA and FQGNSA. Comments on this clone: Its antigen remains unidentified.

Genomic DNA of every subset was divided equally among multiple immunoSEQ plates. Per sorted-subset replicate PCR, input was approximately 0.2 ug DNA, representing some 30,000 T cell genomes. The table came from immunoSEQ multiplex PCR; TCRdb's copy has only in-frame clones and leaves some out. The sample gives about 2.4 million clones, 90% to 95% of which show up once; around 0.4% is in the top ten. The V and J genes are TRBV7-2 and TRBJ2-5, with D unresolved. This clonotype was obtained from a man between 18 and 35 years old in good health. Some clones in this sample may be carry-over from other donors' samples. Source material: naive CD4+ T cells from PBMCs. Subset of the sample: CD45RA+ positively selected. The chain's CDR3 is CASSPRNRETQYF. CDR3 coding DNA: TGTGCCAGCAGCCCTCGAAACCGGGAGACCCAGTACTTC.